This T cell receptor (beta chain) is drawn from a study of blood T cell repertoires in COVID-19. In the study overall: T cells, B-cell-depleted T cells, or PBMCs supplied cDNA or gDNA.

Repertoires were generated with immunoSEQ multiplex PCR, while TCRdb's copy carries only in-frame clones and drops some. This sample carries roughly 480,000 clones, 80% to 90% of them seen once, and the ten largest clones take over 0.7%. Losses at the gene ends were 5 bases for V and 5 bases for J; bases not matched to a gene: 13. CDR1 and CDR2 from the germline V gene are LGHDT and YNNKEL (reference sequence). The CDR3 is 16 residues long. The sequencing sample was made of peripheral blood. This clonotype was sampled from a man between 18 and 29 years old with COVID-19, enrolled during active disease. The chain links TRBV3-1 (or the pseudogene TRBV3-2) to TRBJ2-7; TRBD2 agrees at 9 bases. This CDR3 reads CASSFVLASGNHEQYF. The CDR3 bases are TGTGCCAGCAGCTTTGTACTGGCTAGCGGGAACCACGAGCAGTACTTC.